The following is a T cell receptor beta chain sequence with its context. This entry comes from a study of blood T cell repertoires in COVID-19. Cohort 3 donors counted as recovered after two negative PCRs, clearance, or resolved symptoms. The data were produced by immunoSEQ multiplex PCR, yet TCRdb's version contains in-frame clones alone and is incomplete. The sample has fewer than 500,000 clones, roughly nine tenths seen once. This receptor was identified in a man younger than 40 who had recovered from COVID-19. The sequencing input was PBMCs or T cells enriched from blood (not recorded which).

Here the CDR3 reads CASSSGTGGPEAQHF. The DNA of the CDR3 is TGTGCCAGCAGTTCCGGGACAGGGGGCCCTGAGGCCCAGCATTTT. The chain joins TRBV6-2 or TRBV6-3 to TRBJ1-5, with 12 nucleotides matching TRBD1. Trimming removed 4 bases from V and 11 bases from J; junction bases left unmatched: 9. This CDR3 spans 15 amino acids. CDR1 and CDR2 from the germline V gene are MNHEY and SVGEGT.